Listed below are T cell receptor beta chains from one sample, sequenced in a study of blood T cell repertoires in COVID-19. Some clones are missing from TCRdb's copy, which holds only in-frame ones; the method was immunoSEQ multiplex PCR. The sample lists 120,000 to 150,000 clones, 85% occurring once. Sequencing was performed on peripheral blood. These receptors were taken from a woman aged 40 to 50 with active or convalescent COVID-19. Each CDR3 is given with its conserved first and last residue.

J,V,CDR3
TRBJ1-3,TRBV4-3,CASSQDGHSSGNTIYF
TRBJ1-1,TRBV6-2/TRBV6-3,CASSWDSIKAFF
TRBJ1-1,TRBV7-6,CASSSTGLVLRNTEAFF
TRBJ1-5,TRBV5-6,CASSLAGTRQPQHF
TRBJ2-7,TRBV28,CASSRGSSYEQYF
TRBJ1-5,TRBV20-1,CSASGRQGNQPQHF
TRBJ1-5,TRBV2,CASSDAYSNQPQHF
TRBJ2-7,TRBV7-2,CASSFRGEYDEQYF
TRBJ1-2,TRBV7-9,CASSPAGAAQGYTF
TRBJ2-5,TRBV5-4,CASSPRTSGGQETQYF
TRBJ1-1,TRBV28,CASSSAGAPGAFF
TRBJ2-7,TRBV14,CASSPGASYEQYF
TRBJ1-2,TRBV28,CASSSGGGGYTF
TRBJ2-3,TRBV18,CASSPIRAHIDTQYF